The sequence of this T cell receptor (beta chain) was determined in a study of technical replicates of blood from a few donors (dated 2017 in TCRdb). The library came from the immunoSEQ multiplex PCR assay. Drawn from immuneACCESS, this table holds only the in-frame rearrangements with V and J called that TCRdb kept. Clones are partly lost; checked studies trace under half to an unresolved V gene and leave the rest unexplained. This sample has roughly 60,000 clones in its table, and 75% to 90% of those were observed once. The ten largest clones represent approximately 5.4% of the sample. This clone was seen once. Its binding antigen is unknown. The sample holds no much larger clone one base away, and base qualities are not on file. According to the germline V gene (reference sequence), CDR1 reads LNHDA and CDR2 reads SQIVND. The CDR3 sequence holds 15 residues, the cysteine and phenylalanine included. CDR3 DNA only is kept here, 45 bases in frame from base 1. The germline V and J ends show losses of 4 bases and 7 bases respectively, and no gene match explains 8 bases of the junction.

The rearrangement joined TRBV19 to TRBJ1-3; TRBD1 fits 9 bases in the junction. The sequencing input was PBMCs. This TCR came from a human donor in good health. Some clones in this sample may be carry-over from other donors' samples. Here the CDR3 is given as CASSNHRGRMNTIYF. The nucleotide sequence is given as TGTGCCAGTAGTAACCACAGGGGGCGTATGAACACCATATATTTT.